Each of the 6 T cell receptor beta chains below was sequenced from the same sample in a study of CD8 T cells in ankylosing spondylitis. One entry per CDR3 protein, called by TCRdb with MiXCR from the 5' RACE reads. This table holds some 40,000 distinct CDR3 sequences, 10% found once. Source material: blood, either unsorted or a sorted T cell fraction (not recorded which). These receptors were taken from a male donor with ankylosing spondylitis or in good health (not recorded which).

This clonotype was observed at least ten times. V gene TRBV7-9 combines with J gene TRBJ1-4; 9 positions match TRBD1. CDR3 size: 16 residues. The V gene end was trimmed by 2 bases and the J gene end by 10 bases; junction bases not matched to a gene: 11. Germline V gene lookup returns CDR1 SEHNR and CDR2 FQNEAQ (reference sequence). The CDR3 nucleotides read TGTGCCAGCAGCTTATATGTGGGACAGGGAACAGTAAAACTGTTTTTT. The encoded protein is CASSLYVGQGTVKLFF.

This clonotype was recorded many times. The genes are TRBV5-1 and TRBJ1-2, with 7 bases matching TRBD1. Germline V CDR1 and CDR2: SGHRS, YFSETQ. Trimming at V came to 2 bases and at J to 10 bases, leaving 8 bases not matched to a gene. CDR3 size: 13 residues. DNA of the CDR3: TGCGCCAGCAGCTTCACGGGACAGCGGACCTACACCTTC. Its translation is CASSFTGQRTYTF. Full variable domain (remainder filled in from reference TRBV5-1 and TRBJ1-2): KAGVTQTPRYLIKTRGQQVTLSCSPISGHRSVSWYQQTPGQGLQFLFEYFSETQRNKGNFPGRFSGRQFSNSRSEMNVSTLELGDSALYLCASSFTGQRTYTFGSGTRLTVV.

This clonotype was recorded many times. The chain employs TRBV19 and TRBJ2-7, with 7 bases fitting TRBD2. After removal of 5 bases from V and 2 bases from J, the junction contained 9 bases not matched to a gene. Germline V gene lookup returns CDR1 LNHDA and CDR2 SQIVND (reference sequence). This CDR3 has 15 residues. CDR3 protein: CASSSQRAGTYEQYF. DNA for the CDR3: TGTGCCAGTAGTTCCCAGAGAGCGGGAACCTACGAGCAGTACTTC. The whole variable domain, filled in from reference TRBV19 and TRBJ2-7, reads DGGITQSPKYLFRKEGQNVTLSCEQNLNHDAMYWYRQDPGQGLRLIYYSQIVNDFQKGDIAEGYSVSREKKESFPLTVTSAQKNPTAFYLCASSSQRAGTYEQYFGPGTRLTVT.

The chain recombines TRBV3-1 with TRBJ1-1; maybe TRBD1 (6 bases). CDR1 LGHDT and CDR2 YNNKEL come from the germline V gene (reference sequence). V was pared by 5 bases and J by 6 bases, with 19 bases between. This CDR3 has 15 amino acids. CDR3 sequence: CASSKQRAGAAEAFF. CDR3 bases: TGTGCCAGCAGCAAGCAGAGGGCAGGGGCAGCTGAAGCTTTCTTT.

This clonotype came up many times. The chain couples TRBV4-3 to TRBJ2-3; TRBD2 might be the D (7 bases). Germline V lookup: CDR1 LGHNA, CDR2 YSLEER. This CDR3 region has 17 residues. Between the trimmed V and J ends, which lost 6 bases and 2 bases, there was a span of 21 bases. The CDR3 bases are TGCGCCAGCAGTCAAAGGGGGGGGCTAGCGGTCACAGATACGCAGTATTTT. Translation gives CASSQRGGLAVTDTQYF.

This clonotype has ten or more counts. V usage is TRBV5-6 and J usage is TRBJ2-4, with 9 bases that match TRBD2. The CDR3 sequence is 16 residues long. Germline V gives CDR1 SGHDT, CDR2 YYEEEE. V was pared by 4 bases and J by 3 bases, with 8 bases of the junction left unmatched. Here the CDR3 DNA reads TGTGCCAGCAGCACGGGAGCGGGGGGTGGCAAAAACATTCAGTACTTC. This encodes CASSTGAGGGKNIQYF.